This T cell receptor beta chain was captured in a study of blood T cell repertoires in COVID-19. Looking at the study overall: Acute-phase and convalescent COVID-19 samples originated in the United States, Italy and Spain. From T cells, B-cell-depleted T cells, or PBMCs came the material, which was cDNA or gDNA.

In the original analysis: Amplification from reference gene primers served as the basis for estimated nucleated cell counts. Data came from immunoSEQ multiplex PCR; TCRdb stores just in-frame clones and leaves some out. The V and J calls and the clone size are those of that table, but D and trimming were determined from the DNA. The table has tens of thousands of clones, roughly 87% seen once. V shed 9 bases, J shed 2 bases, and the junction held 8 bases outside the gene matches. Germline loops: CDR1 SGHTA, CDR2 FQGTGA. This CDR3 spans 14 amino acids. The specimen was peripheral blood. The chain joins TRBV7-3 to TRBJ2-3, with 7 bases aligning to TRBD1. The sequence was collected from a woman of 80 years or more with acute or convalescent COVID-19. Here the CDR3 reads CASRQGLVTDTQYF. In DNA form, the CDR3 reads TGTGCCAGTCGACAGGGCCTAGTCACAGATACGCAGTATTTT.